This TCR beta chain appears in the sequencing data of a study of Ad26.COV2.S vaccination and SARS-CoV-2 variants. Whole-study results and caveats: Breadth and depth estimates from TCRs may understate total T cell responses. Once vaccination had occurred, spike-specific CD8+ and CD4+ T cell responses reportedly showed substantial breadth.

Treatment indicated: around 19 received Ad26.COV2.S at low or high dose, single or two shots; 5 received placebo; per-sample allocation not given. Each sample was drawn 63 days after the first injection (of vaccine or placebo). A word on this clone: Its antigen is undetermined.

This CDR3 is built from 14 residues. V gave up 4 bases and J gave up 3 bases; unmatched junction bases: 7. Germline CDR1 SGHDT, CDR2 YYEEEE. Only in-frame clones appear in the TCRdb table, and some are missing; sequencing was by immunoSEQ multiplex PCR. The sample lists roughly 350,000 clones, roughly 91% seen once, with around 4.5% in the top ten. This rearrangement joins TRBV5-6 to TRBJ2-7; 7 bases are a match to TRBD2. Sequenced here: peripheral blood, sampled in a trial of Ad26.COV2.S vaccine versus placebo. This sequence originates from a person between 18 and 65 years old who received the Ad26.COV2.S COVID-19 vaccine or a placebo. As DNA, the CDR3 is TGTGCCAGCAGCGGGAAGGGACTAAACTACGAGCAGTACTTC. This translates into CASSGKGLNYEQYF. The variable domain in full, with the rest retrieved from reference TRBV5-6 and TRBJ2-7, is DAGVTQSPTHLIKTRGQQVTLRCSPKSGHDTVSWYQQALGQGPQFIFQYYEEEERQRGNFPDRFSGHQFPNYSSELNVNALLLGDSALYLCASSGKGLNYEQYFGPGTRLTVT.